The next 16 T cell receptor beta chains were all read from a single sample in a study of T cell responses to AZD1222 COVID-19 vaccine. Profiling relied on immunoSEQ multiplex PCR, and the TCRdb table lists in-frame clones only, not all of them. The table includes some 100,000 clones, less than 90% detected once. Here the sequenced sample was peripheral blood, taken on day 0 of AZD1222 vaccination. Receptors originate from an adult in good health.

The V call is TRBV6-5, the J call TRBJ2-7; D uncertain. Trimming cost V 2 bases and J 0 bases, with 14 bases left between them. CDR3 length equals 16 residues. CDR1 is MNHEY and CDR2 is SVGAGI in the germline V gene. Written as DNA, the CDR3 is TGTGCCAGCAGTTACGGTAGACCTTGGGACTCCTACGAGCAGTACTTC. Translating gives CASSYGRPWDSYEQYF.

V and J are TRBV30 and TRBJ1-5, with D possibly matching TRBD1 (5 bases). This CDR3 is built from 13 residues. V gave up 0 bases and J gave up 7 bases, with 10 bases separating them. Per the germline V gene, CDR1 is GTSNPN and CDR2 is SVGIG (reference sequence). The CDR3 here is CAWSVRERQPQHF. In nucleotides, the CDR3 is TGTGCCTGGAGTGTCAGGGAACGGCAGCCCCAGCATTTT. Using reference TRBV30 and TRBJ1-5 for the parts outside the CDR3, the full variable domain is SQTIHQWPATLVQPVGSPLSLECTVEGTSNPNLYWYRQAAGRGLQLLFYSVGIGQISSEVPQNLSASRPQDRQFILSSKKLLLSDSGFYLCAWSVRERQPQHFGDGTRLSIL.

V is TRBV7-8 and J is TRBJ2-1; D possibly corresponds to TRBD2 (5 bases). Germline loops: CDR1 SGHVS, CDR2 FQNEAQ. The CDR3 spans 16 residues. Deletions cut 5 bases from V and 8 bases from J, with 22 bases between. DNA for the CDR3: TGTGCCAGCAGCCCAGGTCTAGCTGGTTTTCGCCATGAGCAGTTCTTC. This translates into CASSPGLAGFRHEQFF.

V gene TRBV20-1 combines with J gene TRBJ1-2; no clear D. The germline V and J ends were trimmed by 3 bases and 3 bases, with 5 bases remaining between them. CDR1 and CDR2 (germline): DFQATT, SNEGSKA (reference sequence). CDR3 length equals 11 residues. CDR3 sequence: CSASADYGYTF. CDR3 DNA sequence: TGCAGTGCTAGCGCGGACTATGGCTACACCTTC.

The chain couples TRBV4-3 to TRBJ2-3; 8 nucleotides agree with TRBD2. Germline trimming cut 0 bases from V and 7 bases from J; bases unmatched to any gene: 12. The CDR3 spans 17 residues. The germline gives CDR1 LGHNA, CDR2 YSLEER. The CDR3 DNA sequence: TGCGCCAGCAGCCAAGATCACGGACTAGCAAACGTTAATACGCAGTATTTT. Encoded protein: CASSQDHGLANVNTQYF.

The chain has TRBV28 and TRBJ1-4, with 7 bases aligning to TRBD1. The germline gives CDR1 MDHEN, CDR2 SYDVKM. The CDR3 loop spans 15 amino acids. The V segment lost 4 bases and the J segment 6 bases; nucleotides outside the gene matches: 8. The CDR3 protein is CASSSWDSLDEKLFF. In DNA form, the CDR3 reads TGTGCCAGCAGTTCCTGGGACAGCCTTGATGAAAAACTGTTTTTT.

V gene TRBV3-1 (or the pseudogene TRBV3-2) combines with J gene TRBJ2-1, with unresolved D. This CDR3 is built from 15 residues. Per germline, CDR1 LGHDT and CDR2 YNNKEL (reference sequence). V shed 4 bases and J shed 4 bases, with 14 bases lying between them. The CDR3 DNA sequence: TGTGCCAGCAGCCTGAGATTTGGTGGTTACAATGAGCAGTTCTTC. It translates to CASSLRFGGYNEQFF.

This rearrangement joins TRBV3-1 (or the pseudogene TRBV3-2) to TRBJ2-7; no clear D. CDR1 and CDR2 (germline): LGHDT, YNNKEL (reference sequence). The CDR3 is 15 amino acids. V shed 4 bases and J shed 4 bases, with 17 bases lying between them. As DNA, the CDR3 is TGTGCCAGCAGCCCCCAGAGGAGCCCTCCGTACGAGCAGTACTTC. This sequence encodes CASSPQRSPPYEQYF.

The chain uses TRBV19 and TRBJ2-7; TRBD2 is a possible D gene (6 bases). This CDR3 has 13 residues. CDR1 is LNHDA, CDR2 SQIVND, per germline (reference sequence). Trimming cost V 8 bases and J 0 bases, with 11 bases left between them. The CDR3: CASQGGISYEQYF. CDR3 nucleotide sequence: TGTGCCAGTCAAGGAGGGATCTCCTACGAGCAGTACTTC.

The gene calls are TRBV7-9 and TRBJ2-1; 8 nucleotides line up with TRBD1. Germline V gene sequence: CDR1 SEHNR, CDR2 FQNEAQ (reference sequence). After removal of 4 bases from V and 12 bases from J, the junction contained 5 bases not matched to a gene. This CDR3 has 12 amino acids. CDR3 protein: CASSSRTGLQFF. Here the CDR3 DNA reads TGTGCCAGCAGCTCCAGGACAGGGTTGCAGTTCTTC.

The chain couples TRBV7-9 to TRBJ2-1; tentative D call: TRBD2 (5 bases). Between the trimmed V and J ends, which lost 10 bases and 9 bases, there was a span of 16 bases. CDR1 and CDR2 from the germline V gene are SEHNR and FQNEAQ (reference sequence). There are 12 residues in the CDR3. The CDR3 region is CATPLSSSEQFF. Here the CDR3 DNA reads TGTGCCACGCCACTATCTAGCAGTGAGCAGTTCTTC.

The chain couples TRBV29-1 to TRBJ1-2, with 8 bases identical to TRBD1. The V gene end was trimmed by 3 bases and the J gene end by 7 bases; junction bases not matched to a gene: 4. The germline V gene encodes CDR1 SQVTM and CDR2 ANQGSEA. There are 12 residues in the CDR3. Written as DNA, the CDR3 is TGCAGCGTTGACCAGGGGGCGCGTGGCTACACCTTC. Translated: CSVDQGARGYTF.

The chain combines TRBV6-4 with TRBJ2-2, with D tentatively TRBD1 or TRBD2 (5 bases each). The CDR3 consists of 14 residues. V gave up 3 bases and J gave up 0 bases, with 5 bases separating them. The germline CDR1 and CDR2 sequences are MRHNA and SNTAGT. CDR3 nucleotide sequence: TGTGCCAGCAGTGAGGGGGCGAACACCGGGGAGCTGTTTTTT. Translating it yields CASSEGANTGELFF.

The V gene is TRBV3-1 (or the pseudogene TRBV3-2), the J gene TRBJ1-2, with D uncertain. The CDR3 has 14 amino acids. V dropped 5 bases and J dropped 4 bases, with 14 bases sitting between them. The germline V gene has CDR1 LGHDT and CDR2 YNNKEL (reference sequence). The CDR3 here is CASSDSQGFYGYTF. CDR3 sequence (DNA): TGTGCCAGCAGCGATTCTCAAGGGTTCTATGGCTACACCTTC.

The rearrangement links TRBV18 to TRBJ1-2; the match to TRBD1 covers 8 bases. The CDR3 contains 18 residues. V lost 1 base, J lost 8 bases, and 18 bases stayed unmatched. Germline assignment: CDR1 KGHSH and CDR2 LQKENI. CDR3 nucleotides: TGTGCCAGCTCACCACGATTGACAGGGGTGACCGTGGACTTAGGCTACACCTTC. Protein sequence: CASSPRLTGVTVDLGYTF.

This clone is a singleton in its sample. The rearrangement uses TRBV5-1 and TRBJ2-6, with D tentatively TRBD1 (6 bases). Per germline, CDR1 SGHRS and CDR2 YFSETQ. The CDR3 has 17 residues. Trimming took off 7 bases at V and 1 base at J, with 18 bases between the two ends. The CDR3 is CASRNSRDISGANVLTF. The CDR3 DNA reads TGCGCCAGCCGTAATTCCCGGGACATATCTGGGGCCAACGTCCTGACTTTC.